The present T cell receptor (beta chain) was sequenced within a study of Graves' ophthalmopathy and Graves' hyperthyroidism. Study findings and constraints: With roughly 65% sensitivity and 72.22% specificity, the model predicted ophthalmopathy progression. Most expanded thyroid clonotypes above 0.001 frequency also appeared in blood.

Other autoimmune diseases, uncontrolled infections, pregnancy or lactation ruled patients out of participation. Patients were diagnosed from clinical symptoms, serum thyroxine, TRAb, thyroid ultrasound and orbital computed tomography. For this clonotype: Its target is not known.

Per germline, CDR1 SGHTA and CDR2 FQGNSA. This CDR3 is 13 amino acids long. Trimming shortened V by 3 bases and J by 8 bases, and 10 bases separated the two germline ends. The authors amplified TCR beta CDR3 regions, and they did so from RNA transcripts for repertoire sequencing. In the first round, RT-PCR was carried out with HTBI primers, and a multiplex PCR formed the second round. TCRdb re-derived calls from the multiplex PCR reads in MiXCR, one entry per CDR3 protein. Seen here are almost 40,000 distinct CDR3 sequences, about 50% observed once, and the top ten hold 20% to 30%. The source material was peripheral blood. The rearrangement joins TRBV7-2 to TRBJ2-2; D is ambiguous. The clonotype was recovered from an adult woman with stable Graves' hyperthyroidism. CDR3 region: CASSFSTPGELFF. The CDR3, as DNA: TGTGCCAGCAGCTTTTCGACCCCGGGGGAGCTGTTTTTT.